Below, 8 T cell receptor beta chains from the same sample are listed, as sequenced in a study of T cells after yellow fever vaccination. TCRdb ran MiXCR on the 5' RACE reads and lists one entry per CDR3 protein. The sample includes 500,000 to 650,000 distinct CDR3 sequences, roughly a sixth of them seen just once. Sequenced material: PBMCs, taken less than 6 days after the first yellow fever vaccination. The receptors here all came from a young man who received the YFV17D yellow fever vaccine.

This clonotype was counted between two and nine times. The chain recombines TRBV7-9 with TRBJ2-1; a weak D match, TRBD1 (6 bases). CDR3 length: 15 residues. V was trimmed by 4 bases and J by 8 bases, leaving 18 bases between them. Germline V CDR1 and CDR2: SEHNR, FQNEAQ (reference sequence). The CDR3 DNA reads TGTGCCAGCAGCTCCCTTGGGGGCCGATTGGATGAGCAGTTCTTC. Amino acids: CASSSLGGRLDEQFF.

The genes are TRBV4-1 and TRBJ1-1; no definite D call. Trimming removed 0 bases at V and 3 bases at J, with 8 bases between. The CDR3 sequence is 14 residues long. Germline values: CDR1 MGHRA, CDR2 YSYEKL. The DNA for the CDR3 is TGCGCCAGCAGCCAAGATCTAAGGGACACTGAAGCTTTCTTT. Its protein is CASSQDLRDTEAFF.

In this sample, this clonotype turned up many times. The rearrangement links TRBV6-5 to TRBJ1-1, with D possibly matching TRBD1 (5 bases). Germline assignment: CDR1 MNHEY and CDR2 SVGAGI. The CDR3 has 14 residues. V lost 0 bases, J lost 1 base, and 6 bases lay in between. CDR3 coding DNA: TGTGCCAGCAGTTACTCCGGGGGGAACACTGAAGCTTTCTTT. Its protein product is CASSYSGGNTEAFF.

This clonotype came up a few times. The chain links TRBV2 to TRBJ2-3; weak D call: TRBD1 (6 bases). Germline lookup yields CDR1 SNHLY and CDR2 FYNNEI. The CDR3 has 12 residues. Trimming took 5 bases from V and 7 from J, leaving 10 bases between them. CDR3: CASSWTVNTQYF. CDR3 coding DNA: TGTGCCAGCAGTTGGACAGTGAATACGCAGTATTTT.

The rearrangement uses TRBV20-1 and TRBJ2-6, with a tentative D call TRBD2 (6 bases). This CDR3 comprises 17 residues. Germline assignment: CDR1 DFQATT and CDR2 SNEGSKA (reference sequence). V was clipped by 2 bases and J by 0 bases, with 14 bases between them. The CDR3 sequence: CSARPWEAPSGANVLTF. The CDR3 DNA reads as TGCAGTGCTAGACCTTGGGAGGCCCCCTCTGGGGCCAACGTCCTGACTTTC.

This clonotype turned up a few times. The chain employs TRBV14 and TRBJ2-5; perhaps TRBD1 as D (6 bases). The length of the CDR3 is 14 residues. Germline CDR1 SGHDN, CDR2 FVKESK. Trimming pared 0 bases from V and 7 bases from J, leaving 12 bases between. Here the CDR3 DNA reads TGTGCCAGCAGCCAAGATGGTCAGGGGACGACCCAGTACTTC. Translation gives CASSQDGQGTTQYF.

This clonotype was seen ten or more times. This chain links TRBV11-2 with TRBJ2-3; no clear D gene. Germline CDR1 reads SGHAT; CDR2 reads FQNNGV. V dropped 4 bases and J dropped 6 bases, with 11 bases sitting between them. There are 13 residues in the CDR3. CDR3 DNA sequence: TGTGCCAGCAGCTGGGCCCCCCCCGATACGCAGTATTTT. This gives the protein CASSWAPPDTQYF.

This clonotype was observed a handful of times. J is TRBJ2-7 and V is TRBV5-1; the D gene is possibly TRBD2 (5 bases). This CDR3 spans 20 amino acids. Trimming shortened V by 6 bases and J by 3 bases, and 34 bases separated the two germline ends. The germline gives CDR1 SGHRS, CDR2 YFSETQ. The CDR3 nucleotides are TGCGCCAGCACGTTAACTCAGGTCCGGCGGGCCTTGGCTCAAGACTACGAGCAGTACGTC. As protein: CASTLTQVRRALAQDYEQYV.